Detailed here is one T cell receptor beta chain. The data derive from a study of CD8+CD57+ T cells in acquired aplastic anemia. Study-level information: Recorded DNA amounts for sorted CD4+ and CD8+ cells had an average of about 3 ug.

Patients included in sequencing had previously demonstrated CD8+CD57+ cell expansion by flow cytometry. Severe acquired aplastic anemia was the diagnosis recorded for all patients. The CDR3 contains 14 residues. Germline loops: CDR1 LNHDA, CDR2 SQIVND (reference sequence). V was shortened by 5 bases and J by 3 bases, with 14 bases between the two germline ends. Researchers used genomic DNA as the template to profile TCR beta VDJ and CDR3. From the reads, TCRdb called clonotypes with MiXCR, one entry per CDR3 protein. The sample records 150,000 to 200,000 distinct CDR3 sequences, 45% to 55% being singletons.

This chain uses TRBV19 with TRBJ2-7; D is unclear. This TCR derives from a human donor with aplastic anemia. The sample taken for sequencing was sorted CD4+, CD8+, or CD8+CD57+ T cells (not recorded which) from PBMCs. Here the CDR3 DNA reads TGTGCCAGTAGTGAACAGTGGCCTCTCTACGAGCAGTACTTC. It yields the protein CASSEQWPLYEQYF. The full variable domain, its missing parts supplied by reference TRBV19 and TRBJ2-7, is DGGITQSPKYLFRKEGQNVTLSCEQNLNHDAMYWYRQDPGQGLRLIYYSQIVNDFQKGDIAEGYSVSREKKESFPLTVTSAQKNPTAFYLCASSEQWPLYEQYFGPGTRLTVT.